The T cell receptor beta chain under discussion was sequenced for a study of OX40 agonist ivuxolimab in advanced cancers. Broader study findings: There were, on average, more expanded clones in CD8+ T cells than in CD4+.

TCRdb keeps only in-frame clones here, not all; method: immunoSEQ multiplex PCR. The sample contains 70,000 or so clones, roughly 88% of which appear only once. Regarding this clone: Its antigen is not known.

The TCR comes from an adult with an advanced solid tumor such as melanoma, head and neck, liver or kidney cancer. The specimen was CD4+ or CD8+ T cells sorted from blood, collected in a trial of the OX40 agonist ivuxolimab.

In DNA form, the CDR3 reads TGTGCCAGCAGCCCCGGGGTTTATAATGAAAAACTGTTTTTT. Translation gives CASSPGVYNEKLFF. The V gene is TRBV7-2, the J gene TRBJ1-4; unclear D gene. The V end lost 5 bases, the J end lost 4 bases, and 11 bases lay between the germline ends. The CDR3 is 14 amino acids. Germline CDR1 reads SGHTA; CDR2 reads FQGNSA. The whole variable domain, remainder taken from reference TRBV7-2 and TRBJ1-4, is GAGVSQSPSNKVTEKGKDVELRCDPISGHTALYWYRQSLGQGLEFLIYFQGNSAPDKSGLPSDRFSAERTGGSVSTLTIQRTQQEDSAVYLCASSPGVYNEKLFFGSGTQLSVL.